Following are 16 T cell receptor beta chains from one sample sequenced in a study of PD-1 blockade in mismatch repair-deficient tumors. Sequencing was performed with immunoSEQ multiplex PCR; in TCRdb, only in-frame clones are kept and a portion is missing. The sample has tens of thousands of clones; approximately 86% are singletons. The starting material was peripheral blood, obtained 12 weeks after starting pembrolizumab. These receptors came from an adult with mismatch repair-deficient cancer.

There are a few counts of this clone. The gene calls are TRBV4-1 and TRBJ2-7; 11 bases agree with TRBD2. The V and J ends lost 1 base and 6 bases, in that order; junction bases with no gene match: 5. Germline loops: CDR1 MGHRA, CDR2 YSYEKL. This CDR3 comprises 15 residues. This chain's CDR3 is CASSQGLAGKGEQYF. DNA for the CDR3: TGCGCCAGCAGCCAAGGACTAGCGGGGAAAGGCGAGCAGTACTTC.

The chain recombines TRBV11-2 with TRBJ2-7, with D possibly TRBD2 on 5 matching bases. V lost 1 base, J lost 4 bases, and 14 bases lay in between. Germline assignment: CDR1 SGHAT and CDR2 FQNNGV. This CDR3 comprises 15 residues. CDR3 nucleotides: TGTGCCAGCAGCTTAGTGGCGGGCGAGCATTACGAGCAGTACTTC. Amino acid sequence: CASSLVAGEHYEQYF. Looking up the rest from reference TRBV11-2 and TRBJ2-7 gives the full variable domain: EAGVAQSPRYKIIEKRQSVAFWCNPISGHATLYWYQQILGQGPKLLIQFQNNGVVDDSQLPKDRFSAERLKGVDSTLKIQPAKLEDSAVYLCASSLVAGEHYEQYFGPGTRLTVT.

Comments on this clone: Germline and junction disagree at one end, which may indicate a read error. V is TRBV4-1 and J is TRBJ1-1, with TRBD1 matching 8 bases. CDR1 is MGHRA, CDR2 YSYEKL, per germline. The CDR3 extends over 13 amino acids. The CDR3 nucleotides are TGCGCCAGCCGCCAGGGGGCGCACACTGAAGCTTTCTTT. Its translation: CASRQGAHTEAFF.

This clone was seen only a few times. The rearrangement links TRBV6-1 to TRBJ2-7, with TRBD2 as a possible D gene (5 bases). Trimming took off 4 bases at V and 2 bases at J, with 15 bases between the two ends. Germline lookup yields CDR1 MNHNS and CDR2 SASEGT. This CDR3 contains 15 residues. This CDR3 reads CASSGAGRGTYEQYF. CDR3 sequence (DNA): TGTGCCAGCAGTGGGGCTGGGAGAGGGACCTACGAGCAGTACTTC.

V usage is TRBV6-1 and J usage is TRBJ2-5; D remains ambiguous. The germline CDR1 and CDR2 sequences are MNHNS and SASEGT. V lost 11 bases, J lost 5 bases, and 9 bases lay in between. The CDR3 covers 10 residues. The CDR3 is CAVSEETQYF. The CDR3 DNA follows: TGTGCCGTCTCGGAGGAGACCCAGTACTTC.

J is TRBJ2-3 and V is TRBV9; D may match TRBD1 or TRBD2 (5 bases each). This CDR3 is built from 17 residues. Germline CDR1 is SGDLS and CDR2 is YYNGEE. The V gene lost 0 bases and the J gene lost 2 bases, with 16 bases spanning the gap. CDR3 region: CASSVGGTGGSTDTQYF. The CDR3 nucleotides read TGTGCCAGCAGCGTAGGGGGTACTGGGGGATCCACAGATACGCAGTATTTT. Combining the CDR3 with reference TRBV9 and TRBJ2-3 gives the whole variable domain DSGVTQTPKHLITATGQRVTLRCSPRSGDLSVYWYQQSLDQGLQFLIQYYNGEERAKGNILERFSAQQFPDLHSELNLSSLELGDSALYFCASSVGGTGGSTDTQYFGPGTRLTVL.

The rearrangement links TRBV7-9 to TRBJ1-1; D might be TRBD1 (5 bases). CDR3 length equals 14 residues. Deletions cut 1 base from V and 8 bases from J, with 14 bases between. Germline-derived CDR1 and CDR2 are SEHNR and FQNEAQ (reference sequence). CDR3 nucleotide sequence: TGTGCCAGCAGCTTAGATAGCGGGGGGACCGAAGCTTTCTTT. Translation gives CASSLDSGGTEAFF.

V and J are TRBV6-5 and TRBJ1-1; 8 bases are a match to TRBD1. The germline V gene has CDR1 MNHEY and CDR2 SVGAGI. J lost 1 base, V lost 7 bases, and 8 bases had no gene match. The CDR3 totals 15 residues. In DNA form, the CDR3 reads TGTGCCAGCATTTCCGTGACAGGGGAGAACACTGAAGCTTTCTTT. It translates to CASISVTGENTEAFF.

This chain links TRBV20-1 with TRBJ1-2; no clear D. CDR3 size: 11 residues. Germline CDR1 reads DFQATT; CDR2 reads SNEGSKA (reference sequence). Trimming left V 5 bases short and J 1 base short, with 5 bases between. CDR3 loop: CSALINYGYTF. CDR3 nucleotides: TGCAGTGCTCTCATTAACTATGGCTACACCTTC.

V and J are TRBV6-5 and TRBJ1-3; D unclear. CDR1 and CDR2 from the germline V gene are MNHEY and SVGAGI. V was shortened by 0 bases and J by 6 bases, with 12 bases between the two germline ends. The CDR3 runs to 15 residues. CDR3 DNA sequence: TGTGCCAGCAGTTACTCGACCCGAACCCTAAACACCATATATTTT. It translates to CASSYSTRTLNTIYF.

Only a few counts were recorded for this clone. V and J are TRBV9 and TRBJ1-1, with TRBD1 as a possible D gene (5 bases). The CDR3 has 14 amino acids. The V gene's germline CDR1 is SGDLS and CDR2 YYNGEE. V gave up 3 bases and J gave up 7 bases, with 16 bases separating them. The CDR3 sequence is CASSEDARGLEAFF. Here the CDR3 DNA reads TGTGCCAGCAGCGAGGACGCCCGGGGCCTTGAAGCTTTCTTT.

The chain combines TRBV19 with TRBJ1-1; D is ambiguous. This CDR3 is built from 12 residues. Deletions cut 4 bases from V and 7 bases from J, with 10 bases between. Germline-derived CDR1 and CDR2 are LNHDA and SQIVND (reference sequence). The CDR3 DNA is TGTGCCAGTAGTACGCCGGTGAGTGAAGCTTTCTTT. This encodes CASSTPVSEAFF.

The rearrangement uses TRBV29-1 and TRBJ2-3; TRBD2 is a possible D gene (6 bases). The CDR3 has 13 amino acids. V dropped 7 bases and J dropped 1 base, with 12 bases sitting between them. Germline-derived CDR1 and CDR2 are SQVTM and ANQGSEA. The CDR3 protein is CSGNSGGTDTQYF. CDR3 bases: TGCAGCGGGAATAGCGGCGGCACAGATACGCAGTATTTT.

The chain carries TRBV6-5 and TRBJ2-7; 9 bases are shared with TRBD1. V lost 0 bases and J lost 0; bases outside the gene matches: 0. The CDR3 totals 15 residues. Germline V gives CDR1 MNHEY, CDR2 SVGAGI. Here the CDR3 DNA reads TGTGCCAGCAGTTACTCGACAGGGGGCTCCTACGAGCAGTACTTC. This encodes CASSYSTGGSYEQYF.

This chain links TRBV5-1 with TRBJ1-1; D is ambiguous. Germline CDR1 SGHRS, CDR2 YFSETQ. The CDR3 loop spans 12 amino acids. Between the trimmed V and J ends, which lost 7 bases and 1 base, there was a span of 8 bases. In DNA form, the CDR3 reads TGCGCCAGCGGTACGGGGAACACTGAAGCTTTCTTT. Translated: CASGTGNTEAFF.

The chain joins TRBV14 to TRBJ2-1; D call uncertain. This CDR3 has 13 amino acids. V was shortened by 0 bases and J by 6 bases, with 6 bases between the two germline ends. Germline CDR1 SGHDN, CDR2 FVKESK. In DNA, the CDR3 is TGTGCCAGCAGCCAAGACTGGGGCAATGAGCAGTTCTTC. It codes for CASSQDWGNEQFF.